Listed here are 10 T cell receptor beta chains from one sample, sequenced in a study of T cells in Graves' hyperthyroidism and ophthalmopathy. RNA transcripts served as the template for amplifying TCR beta CDR3 regions. First-round RT-PCR with HTBI primers amplified the TCR CDR3 region. TCRdb reanalysed the multiplex PCR reads using MiXCR and keeps one entry per CDR3 protein. Of 350,000 to 500,000 distinct CDR3 sequences listed, roughly an eighth were seen once; the top ten hold approximately 5.3%. The material sequenced was blood. These receptor sequences come from a woman between 18 and 30 years old with Graves' hyperthyroidism.

This clonotype was seen a handful of times. A read error may be the cause here, since a much bigger clone is one base away. J is TRBJ2-1 and V is TRBV7-2, with D maybe TRBD2 (5 bases). CDR1 SGHTA and CDR2 FQGNSA come from the germline V gene. The CDR3 sequence is 15 residues long. The DNA for the CDR3 is TGTGCCAGCACCCTTAAACCAGCAGGAGACTATGAGCATTTCTTC. Its translation is CASTLKPAGDYEHFF.

This clonotype turned up a few times. With a much larger clone just one base away, this may be a read error. The V and J genes are TRBV7-9 and TRBJ2-1; TRBD1 might be the D (6 bases). Germline V gene lookup returns CDR1 SEHNR and CDR2 FQNEAQ (reference sequence). This CDR3 contains 15 residues. CDR3: CVSSLEGDSYNEQFF. The CDR3 bases are TGTGTCAGCAGCTTAGAGGGGGACTCCTACAATGAGCAGTTCTTC.

This clonotype was found many times. The CDR3, as DNA: TGTGCCAGCAGCTTGGTGAACAGGGAGAGCACTGAAGCTTTCTTT. It translates to CASSLVNRESTEAFF. The chain uses TRBV5-6 and TRBJ1-1, with D maybe TRBD1 (6 bases). Trimming took off 0 bases at V and 4 bases at J, with 13 bases between the two ends. Germline CDR1 reads SGHDT; CDR2 reads YYEEEE. CDR3 length: 15 residues. The whole variable domain, remainder taken from reference TRBV5-6 and TRBJ1-1, is DAGVTQSPTHLIKTRGQQVTLRCSPKSGHDTVSWYQQALGQGPQFIFQYYEEEERQRGNFPDRFSGHQFPNYSSELNVNALLLGDSALYLCASSLVNRESTEAFFGQGTRLTVV.

There are many counts of this clonotype. This chain links TRBV2 with TRBJ1-1, with unresolved D. Germline V gene data show CDR1 as SNHLY and CDR2 as FYNNEI. The CDR3 totals 13 residues. Trimming cost V 4 bases and J 1 base, with 7 bases left between them. The DNA of the CDR3 is TGTGCCAGCAGTGTTGAGGGGAACACTGAAGCTTTCTTT. This encodes CASSVEGNTEAFF.

This clonotype occurred many times. The chain recombines TRBV3-1 with TRBJ1-1; the D is unclear. The V and J ends lost 0 bases and 1 base respectively, with 12 bases between them. The CDR3 runs 16 residues. Germline V CDR1 and CDR2: LGHDT, YNNKEL (reference sequence). CDR3 nucleotide sequence: TGTGCCAGCAGCCAAGATTCCGTGACACAGAACACTGAAGCTTTCTTT. It yields the protein CASSQDSVTQNTEAFF.

This clonotype turned up a few times. The chain employs TRBV28 and TRBJ2-1; TRBD1 is a possible D gene (6 bases). The CDR3 runs 16 residues. The germline V gene encodes CDR1 MDHEN and CDR2 SYDVKM. Trimming took off 6 bases at V and 4 bases at J, with 19 bases between the two ends. CDR3 residues: CASSARARGQYNEQFF. Here the CDR3 DNA reads TGTGCCAGCAGCGCCCGGGCCAGGGGCCAATACAATGAGCAGTTCTTC.

A note on this clonotype: Just one base apart from a much larger clone, this may be a read error. The J gene is TRBJ1-1, the V gene TRBV12-3 or TRBV12-4; D unresolved. Trimming took 6 bases from V and 1 from J, leaving 9 bases between them. This CDR3 contains 13 residues. The DNA for the CDR3 is TGTGCCAGCAGCCGAGGGTCGAACACTGAAGCTTTCTTT. Protein: CASSRGSNTEAFF.

In its sample, this clonotype was seen many times. The chain combines TRBV4-3 with TRBJ2-7; 7 nucleotides align to TRBD1. Trimming at V came to 0 bases and at J to 2 bases, leaving 7 bases not matched to a gene. The germline V gene has CDR1 LGHNA and CDR2 YSLEER. The CDR3 extends over 16 amino acids. The CDR3 sequence: CASSQDWGTATYEQYF. CDR3 coding DNA: TGCGCCAGCAGCCAAGATTGGGGGACAGCAACCTACGAGCAGTACTTC.

There are many counts of this clonotype. The V call is TRBV3-1, the J call TRBJ1-6; 10 nucleotides match TRBD1. V shed 4 bases, J shed 6 bases, and the junction held 6 bases outside the gene matches. Germline V gene lookup returns CDR1 LGHDT and CDR2 YNNKEL (reference sequence). This CDR3 is built from 16 residues. Here the CDR3 reads CASSPMGTGVNSPLHF. The CDR3 DNA reads TGTGCCAGCAGCCCCATGGGGACAGGGGTTAATTCACCCCTCCACTTT.

This clonotype was counted between two and nine times. J is TRBJ1-5 and V is TRBV2; 9 nucleotides line up with TRBD1. This CDR3 contains 14 residues. Germline-derived CDR1 and CDR2 are SNHLY and FYNNEI. The V segment lost 8 bases and the J segment 10 bases; nucleotides outside the gene matches: 12. CDR3 loop: CASARERQGGPQHF. DNA for the CDR3: TGTGCCAGCGCTCGGGAGAGACAGGGGGGTCCCCAGCATTTT. The whole variable domain, filled in from reference TRBV2 and TRBJ1-5, reads EPEVTQTPSHQVTQMGQEVILRCVPISNHLYFYWYRQILGQKVEFLVSFYNNEISEKSEIFDDQFSVERPDGSNFTLKIRSTKLEDSAMYFCASARERQGGPQHFGDGTRLSIL.